This TCR beta chain came from a study of T cells after yellow fever vaccination. The wider study: When fractions had low cell numbers, they were prepared with SMART-Seq v4 Ultra Low Input.

The study, taken as a whole, reports: FACS-sorted repertoires could harbor abundant contaminating bulk-population clonotypes. Weaker in magnitude, the secondary response showed a faster peak on day 5 versus 15.

By 5'RACE template switching, TCR cDNA was produced, with a universal primer site and UMIs added in the process. One entry per CDR3 protein results from TCRdb running MiXCR on the 5' RACE reads. The sample shows about 260,000 distinct CDR3 sequences, roughly 5.6% of them seen only once. At least ten counts were recorded for this clonotype. Its antigen is currently unknown. The V and J ends lost 3 bases and 6 bases, in that order; junction bases with no gene match: 1. From germline, CDR1 is SEHNR and CDR2 FQNEAQ (reference sequence). This CDR3 is built from 14 residues. Here the sequenced sample was CD4+ T cells sorted from PBMCs, taken on the day of the yellow fever booster vaccination. V and J are TRBV7-9 and TRBJ2-2, with TRBD2 matching over 10 bases. The TCR originated in a man younger than 30 who received the YFV17D yellow fever vaccine. The chain's CDR3 is CASSFTSGAGELFF. The DNA of the CDR3 is TGTGCCAGCAGCTTCACTAGCGGGGCCGGGGAGCTGTTTTTT.